This entry lists 29 T cell receptor beta chains sequenced from one sample in a study of lymphopenia after photon versus proton radiotherapy. The table came from immunoSEQ multiplex PCR; TCRdb's copy has only in-frame clones and leaves some out. The repertoire has tens of thousands of clones, roughly 89% of them found once; the top ten carry approximately 6.6%. The sequencing used peripheral blood, collected from a patient treated with proton-based radiotherapy. The receptors were sampled from a woman between 65 and 79 years old with pancreatic cancer. Some clones in this sample may be carry-over from other donors' samples.

This chain joins TRBV11-2 and TRBJ2-1; 11 nucleotides line up with TRBD1. V dropped 3 bases and J dropped 10; count of bases not matched to a gene: 8. In germline, CDR1 is SGHAT, CDR2 FQNNGV. The CDR3 loop spans 15 amino acids. DNA for the CDR3: TGTGCCAGCAGCTTGGGGACAGGGGGTCTTTGGGAGCAGTTCTTC. Translated: CASSLGTGGLWEQFF.

The chain is built from TRBV10-3 and TRBJ2-2; the match to TRBD2 covers 7 bases. With 8 bases clipped from V and 4 bases from J, the junction kept 10 bases outside the gene matches. This CDR3 is built from 15 residues. CDR1 is ENHRY, CDR2 SYGVKD, per germline. As DNA, the CDR3 is TGTGCCATCCGGGGAGGGCCGGATGGCACCGGGGAGCTGTTTTTT. This codes for CAIRGGPDGTGELFF.

In this sample, this clone turned up a few times. The chain joins TRBV27 to TRBJ2-1, with D perhaps matching TRBD2 (6 bases). The CDR3 has 17 residues. The V end was cut by 0 bases, the J end by 1 base, with 13 bases between. Looked up from germline, CDR1 is MNHEY and CDR2 is SMNVEV (reference sequence). The DNA for the CDR3 is TGTGCCAGCAGTTTATCCTCCGGGACTGAATCCTACAATGAGCAGTTCTTC. Its protein product is CASSLSSGTESYNEQFF.

The genes are TRBV19 and TRBJ2-6; D may be TRBD1 (5 bases). This CDR3 spans 17 amino acids. The V gene's germline CDR1 is LNHDA and CDR2 SQIVND (reference sequence). Trimming took 0 bases from V and 0 from J, leaving 9 bases between them. The CDR3 is CASSIEDNYSGANVLTF. CDR3 nucleotide sequence: TGTGCCAGTAGTATAGAGGACAATTACTCTGGGGCCAACGTCCTGACTTTC.

This chain connects TRBV30 to TRBJ1-5; D is perhaps TRBD1 (5 bases). V lost 0 bases and J 9 bases, leaving 12 bases between the germline ends. The CDR3 covers 13 residues. The V gene's germline CDR1 is GTSNPN and CDR2 SVGIG (reference sequence). In nucleotides, the CDR3 is TGTGCCTGGAGTGTACCCCAGGGATGGCCCCAGCATTTT. This gives the protein CAWSVPQGWPQHF.

V usage is TRBV19 and J usage is TRBJ1-3, with TRBD1 matching 8 bases. Trimming cost V 10 bases and J 0 bases; bases outside gene matches: 5. The CDR3 totals 14 residues. Germline lookup yields CDR1 LNHDA and CDR2 SQIVND (reference sequence). The chain's CDR3 is CATLDRGSGNTIYF. Written as DNA, the CDR3 is TGTGCCACCCTCGACAGGGGCTCTGGAAACACCATATATTTT.

The V gene is TRBV28, the J gene TRBJ1-5; possible D gene TRBD1, 5 bases. This CDR3 has 16 residues. Germline V gives CDR1 MDHEN, CDR2 SYDVKM. V dropped 3 bases and J dropped 0 bases, with 12 bases sitting between them. CDR3 nucleotide sequence: TGTGCCAGCAGTTTCGGGCGGGGCTATAGCAATCAGCCCCAGCATTTT. Translated: CASSFGRGYSNQPQHF. Full variable domain (rest looked up from reference TRBV28 and TRBJ1-5): DVKVTQSSRYLVKRTGEKVFLECVQDMDHENMFWYRQDPGLGLRLIYFSYDVKMKEKGDIPEGYSVSREKKERFSLILESASTNQTSMYLCASSFGRGYSNQPQHFGDGTRLSIL.

The CDR3 is CAWKPGRLGANEKLFF. In nucleotides, the CDR3 is TGTGCCTGGAAGCCGGGCAGACTAGGGGCTAATGAAAAACTGTTTTTT. The chain uses TRBV30 and TRBJ1-4, with D possibly TRBD1 on 5 matching bases. V was trimmed by 4 bases and J by 3 bases, leaving 18 bases between them. The CDR3 is 16 amino acids. Looked up from germline, CDR1 is GTSNPN and CDR2 is SVGIG (reference sequence). The entire variable domain, with the rest obtained from reference TRBV30 and TRBJ1-4, is as follows: SQTIHQWPATLVQPVGSPLSLECTVEGTSNPNLYWYRQAAGRGLQLLFYSVGIGQISSEVPQNLSASRPQDRQFILSSKKLLLSDSGFYLCAWKPGRLGANEKLFFGSGTQLSVL.

The chain joins TRBV27 to TRBJ2-7, with TRBD2 identical over 7 bases. Germline CDR1 MNHEY, CDR2 SMNVEV (reference sequence). The CDR3 spans 15 residues. Losses at the gene ends were 3 bases for V and 0 bases for J; bases not matched to a gene: 5. The CDR3 sequence is CASSLLAESSYEQYF. CDR3 coding DNA: TGTGCCAGCAGTTTGCTAGCGGAGAGCTCCTACGAGCAGTACTTC.

As DNA, the CDR3 is TGTGCCAGCTCACCTGGACTAGCAGTCCTGGATGAGCAGTTCTTC. Its protein product is CASSPGLAVLDEQFF. The J gene is TRBJ2-1, the V gene TRBV18; 8 bases line up with TRBD2. Germline CDR1 and CDR2: KGHSH and LQKENI. V dropped 3 bases and J dropped 8; count of bases not matched to a gene: 9. The CDR3 spans 15 residues.

The chain is built from TRBV27 and TRBJ2-4; 8 nucleotides align to TRBD2. The CDR3 has 20 amino acids. With 3 bases clipped from V and 1 base from J, the junction kept 17 bases outside the gene matches. Germline V gives CDR1 MNHEY, CDR2 SMNVEV (reference sequence). The CDR3 sequence is CASSFDGTRRPGGAKNIQYF. CDR3 nucleotide sequence: TGTGCCAGCAGTTTTGATGGGACTAGACGACCTGGGGGGGCCAAAAACATTCAGTACTTC.

V usage is TRBV5-6 and J usage is TRBJ2-5; 11 bases agree with TRBD1. The germline gives CDR1 SGHDT, CDR2 YYEEEE. This CDR3 contains 15 residues. After removal of 3 bases from V and 5 bases from J, the junction contained 6 bases not matched to a gene. CDR3: CASSYRTGGLETQYF. The DNA for the CDR3 is TGTGCCAGCAGCTATCGGACAGGGGGCCTGGAGACCCAGTACTTC.

The J gene is TRBJ1-3, the V gene TRBV5-1; a weak D match, TRBD1 (6 bases). CDR1 is SGHRS, CDR2 YFSETQ, per germline. V dropped 4 bases and J dropped 2 bases, with 13 bases sitting between them. CDR3 length equals 15 residues. The CDR3 nucleotides are TGCGCCAGCAGCCCGGATACAGGGCCTGGAAACACCATATATTTT. This codes for CASSPDTGPGNTIYF.

This chain uses TRBV25-1 with TRBJ1-3; D is uncertain. CDR1 MGHDK and CDR2 SYGVNS come from the germline V gene. V gave up 6 bases and J gave up 4 bases, with 13 bases separating them. The CDR3 loop spans 14 amino acids. The CDR3 region is CASSENGKGNTIYF. CDR3 nucleotides: TGTGCCAGCAGCGAAAATGGGAAAGGAAACACCATATATTTT.

The J gene is TRBJ1-3, the V gene TRBV6-5; 10 bases align to TRBD1. Germline-derived CDR1 and CDR2 are MNHEY and SVGAGI. The J segment lost 3 bases and the V segment lost 2 bases, leaving 1 base of the junction unmatched. This CDR3 spans 15 amino acids. The CDR3 spells CASSYGTGVGNTIYF. The CDR3, as DNA: TGTGCCAGCAGTTACGGGACAGGGGTTGGAAACACCATATATTTT.

The CDR3 DNA reads as TGCGCCAGCCTGAGGAAAGACACCGGGGAGCTGTTTTTT. It codes for CASLRKDTGELFF. The V gene is TRBV5-1, the J gene TRBJ2-2; unclear D gene. Trimming stripped 7 bases from V and 3 bases from J, with 10 bases between. Germline lookup yields CDR1 SGHRS and CDR2 YFSETQ. CDR3 length: 13 amino acids.

The rearrangement uses TRBV5-1 and TRBJ1-3; tentatively, D is TRBD1 (6 bases). There are 17 residues in the CDR3. V lost 0 bases and J lost 0, with 13 bases in between. Germline V gene sequence: CDR1 SGHRS, CDR2 YFSETQ. The DNA of the CDR3 is TGCGCCAGCAGCTTGGACTTGACAGGCGACTCTGGAAACACCATATATTTT. This sequence encodes CASSLDLTGDSGNTIYF.

This chain links TRBV5-5 with TRBJ2-1, with 9 bases aligning to TRBD2. This CDR3 has 15 amino acids. With 4 bases clipped from V and 7 bases from J, the junction kept 9 bases outside the gene matches. The germline gives CDR1 SGHKS, CDR2 YYEKEE (reference sequence). CDR3: CASSDGTSPLNEQFF. The DNA of the CDR3 is TGTGCCAGCAGCGACGGGACTAGCCCATTGAATGAGCAGTTCTTC.

This rearrangement joins TRBV7-2 to TRBJ1-5, with 12 nucleotides matching TRBD1. Germline CDR1 is SGHTA and CDR2 is FQGNSA. The CDR3 has 15 amino acids. Trimming took 5 bases from V and 9 from J; bases not matched to a gene: 8. The CDR3 region is CASSPGTGGTVPQHF. CDR3 nucleotide sequence: TGTGCCAGCAGCCCCGGGACAGGGGGCACCGTGCCCCAGCATTTT.

The V call is TRBV6-6, the J call TRBJ1-6, with no clear D. V lost 8 bases, J lost 9 bases, and 8 bases lay in between. This CDR3 comprises 11 residues. Per germline, CDR1 MNHNY and CDR2 SVGAGI (reference sequence). The CDR3 sequence is CASRSGSPLHF. The CDR3 DNA follows: TGTGCCAGCCGGTCAGGTTCACCCCTCCACTTT.

The rearrangement joins TRBV18 to TRBJ1-1; no clear D. Trimming pared 2 bases from V and 4 bases from J, leaving 17 bases between. Germline V gene sequence: CDR1 KGHSH, CDR2 LQKENI. CDR3 length: 16 amino acids. The CDR3 DNA reads TGTGCCAGCTCACCATCCGGTATGAATATGAGCACTGAAGCTTTCTTT. Translated: CASSPSGMNMSTEAFF.

The rearrangement joins TRBV5-6 to TRBJ2-2; 8 bases are a match to TRBD2. V lost 4 bases to trimming and J lost 4 bases; unmatched junction nucleotides: 3. Germline CDR1 and CDR2: SGHDT and YYEEEE. This CDR3 region has 14 residues. CDR3 loop: CASSISGVTGELFF. The DNA of the CDR3 is TGTGCCAGCAGCATTAGCGGGGTCACCGGGGAGCTGTTTTTT. The full variable domain, completed using reference TRBV5-6 and TRBJ2-2, is DAGVTQSPTHLIKTRGQQVTLRCSPKSGHDTVSWYQQALGQGPQFIFQYYEEEERQRGNFPDRFSGHQFPNYSSELNVNALLLGDSALYLCASSISGVTGELFFGEGSRLTVL.

The chain uses TRBV7-2 and TRBJ2-7, with D possibly called TRBD1 or TRBD2 (5 bases each). The CDR3 covers 13 residues. V lost 5 bases to trimming and J lost 4 bases, with 12 bases between them. The germline V gene encodes CDR1 SGHTA and CDR2 FQGNSA. The CDR3 bases are TGTGCCAGCAGCCCGGGACGCAATTACGAGCAGTACTTC. Protein: CASSPGRNYEQYF. The full variable domain, rest sourced from reference TRBV7-2 and TRBJ2-7, is GAGVSQSPSNKVTEKGKDVELRCDPISGHTALYWYRQSLGQGLEFLIYFQGNSAPDKSGLPSDRFSAERTGGSVSTLTIQRTQQEDSAVYLCASSPGRNYEQYFGPGTRLTVT.

This chain joins TRBV20-1 and TRBJ2-7; D unclear. This CDR3 comprises 11 residues. V lost 2 bases and J 2 bases, leaving 4 bases between the germline ends. Germline V CDR1 and CDR2: DFQATT, SNEGSKA (reference sequence). The CDR3, as DNA: TGCAGTGCTAGAATGGCCTACGAGCAGTACTTC. It specifies CSARMAYEQYF.

The rearrangement joins TRBV30 to TRBJ2-7, with D uncertain. Trimming cost V 2 bases and J 5 bases, with 10 bases left between them. This CDR3 has 12 residues. Germline lookup yields CDR1 GTSNPN and CDR2 SVGIG (reference sequence). In DNA, the CDR3 is TGTGCCTGGAGTTCCCCTGGACACGAGCAGTACTTC. Residues: CAWSSPGHEQYF.

The CDR3 bases are TGTGCCAGCAGTTACGGGGACAGGGGAAACACTGAAGCTTTCTTT. This sequence encodes CASSYGDRGNTEAFF. V gene TRBV28 combines with J gene TRBJ1-1; 10 positions agree with TRBD1. The CDR3 loop spans 15 amino acids. Per germline, CDR1 MDHEN and CDR2 SYDVKM. The J segment lost 2 bases and the V segment lost 4 bases, leaving 4 bases of the junction unmatched.

The V and J genes are TRBV6-1 and TRBJ2-3; tentatively, D is TRBD1 (5 bases). The length of the CDR3 is 13 residues. Germline CDR1 and CDR2: MNHNS and SASEGT. Trimming took 3 bases from V and 6 from J, leaving 10 bases between them. The CDR3 reads CASSDFRADTQYF. CDR3 sequence (DNA): TGTGCCAGCAGTGACTTCAGGGCGGATACGCAGTATTTT.

The chain links TRBV30 to TRBJ2-5; D might be TRBD1 (6 bases). V lost 0 bases and J 5 bases, leaving 10 bases between the germline ends. CDR3 length: 13 residues. Germline-derived CDR1 and CDR2 are GTSNPN and SVGIG (reference sequence). CDR3 loop: CAWSVLGAETQYF. DNA of the CDR3: TGTGCCTGGAGTGTACTGGGGGCCGAGACCCAGTACTTC.

The chain is built from TRBV6-4 and TRBJ2-1; 8 positions match TRBD2. The V gene end was trimmed by 6 bases and the J gene end by 4 bases; junction bases not matched to a gene: 8. Germline V lookup: CDR1 MRHNA, CDR2 SNTAGT. CDR3 length: 15 amino acids. Written as DNA, the CDR3 is TGTGCCAGCAGCACCCGACTAGCGCAATACAATGAGCAGTTCTTC. Protein product: CASSTRLAQYNEQFF.